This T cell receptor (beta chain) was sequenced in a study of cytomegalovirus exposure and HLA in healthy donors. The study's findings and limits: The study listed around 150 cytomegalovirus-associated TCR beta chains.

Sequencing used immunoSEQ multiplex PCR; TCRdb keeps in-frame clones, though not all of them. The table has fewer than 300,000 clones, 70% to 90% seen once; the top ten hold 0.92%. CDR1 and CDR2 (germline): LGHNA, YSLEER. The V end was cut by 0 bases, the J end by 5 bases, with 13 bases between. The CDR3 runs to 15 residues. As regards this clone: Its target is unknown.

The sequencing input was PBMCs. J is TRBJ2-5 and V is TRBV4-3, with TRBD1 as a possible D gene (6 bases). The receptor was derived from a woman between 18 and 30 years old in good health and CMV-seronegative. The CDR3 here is CASSQDNRGWETQYF. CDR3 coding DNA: TGCGCCAGCAGCCAAGATAATAGGGGGTGGGAGACCCAGTACTTC.